This section outlines one T cell receptor beta chain sequence together with its context. Antigen: not known. Trimming removed 1 base at V and 1 base at J, with 15 bases between. The CDR3 is 17 residues long. Germline values: CDR1 MDHEN, CDR2 SYDVKM. The sample belongs to a study of OX40 agonist ivuxolimab in advanced cancers. Study outcomes and limitations: CD4+ T cells averaged fewer expanded clones than CD8+ T cells.

TCRdb's table, derived via immunoSEQ multiplex PCR, lists solely in-frame clones and lacks some. There are approximately 40,000 clones in the sample; over 65% occur only once, and approximately 20% lies in the top ten. The sequence was collected from an adult with an advanced solid tumor such as melanoma, head and neck, liver or kidney cancer. The chain uses TRBV28 and TRBJ2-3; possibly TRBD1 for D (5 bases). Sequenced here: CD4+ or CD8+ T cells sorted from blood, sampled in a trial of the OX40 agonist ivuxolimab. The CDR3 nucleotides are TGTGCCAGCAGTTTATTGGACACCACCTGGGGCACAGATACGCAGTATTTT. Its protein is CASSLLDTTWGTDTQYF.